This is a list of T cell receptor beta chains from one sample in a study of blood T cell repertoires in COVID-19. TCRdb's copy holds only in-frame clones and misses some; the assay was immunoSEQ multiplex PCR. The sample yields more than 75,000 clones, roughly four fifths seen once. The specimen sequenced was peripheral blood. The receptors were gathered from a man in his sixties with acute or convalescent COVID-19. Both conserved end residues are trimmed from each CDR3. A D gene is named only where the DNA matches it firmly. Only some rows state a clone size, as once, few, many or a class for expanded clones.

v_gene: TRBV6-5; abundance: .; d_gene: TRBD1; len: 11; j_gene: TRBJ1-5; CDR3aa: ASRVDRVQPQH
v_gene: TRBV18; abundance: .; d_gene: TRBD2; len: 15; j_gene: TRBJ2-2; CDR3aa: ASSASSGQYNTGELF
v_gene: TRBV12-5; abundance: few; d_gene: TRBD1; len: 9; j_gene: TRBJ1-1; CDR3aa: ASGRQGEAF
v_gene: TRBV7-3; abundance: few; d_gene: .; len: 12; j_gene: TRBJ1-1; CDR3aa: ASSLTSGSYEAF
v_gene: TRBV7-6; abundance: .; d_gene: TRBD1; len: 13; j_gene: TRBJ1-4; CDR3aa: ASRATGGTNEKLF
v_gene: TRBV25-1; abundance: .; d_gene: .; len: 12; j_gene: TRBJ1-2; CDR3aa: ASSPGDLNYGYT
v_gene: TRBV7-9; abundance: once; d_gene: .; len: 12; j_gene: TRBJ2-7; CDR3aa: ASSLARQTYEQY
v_gene: TRBV7-8; abundance: .; d_gene: TRBD1; len: 12; j_gene: TRBJ2-7; CDR3aa: ASSRGQHTYEQY
v_gene: TRBV7-3; abundance: .; d_gene: .; len: 12; j_gene: TRBJ1-2; CDR3aa: ASSDGQSNYGYT
v_gene: TRBV28; abundance: .; d_gene: TRBD1; len: 12; j_gene: TRBJ1-1; CDR3aa: ASRAGGPNTEAF
v_gene: TRBV7-2; abundance: .; d_gene: TRBD2; len: 13; j_gene: TRBJ2-5; CDR3aa: ASSLWTSGTETQY
v_gene: TRBV2; abundance: .; d_gene: TRBD2; len: 12; j_gene: TRBJ2-5; CDR3aa: ASRRPSGRETQY